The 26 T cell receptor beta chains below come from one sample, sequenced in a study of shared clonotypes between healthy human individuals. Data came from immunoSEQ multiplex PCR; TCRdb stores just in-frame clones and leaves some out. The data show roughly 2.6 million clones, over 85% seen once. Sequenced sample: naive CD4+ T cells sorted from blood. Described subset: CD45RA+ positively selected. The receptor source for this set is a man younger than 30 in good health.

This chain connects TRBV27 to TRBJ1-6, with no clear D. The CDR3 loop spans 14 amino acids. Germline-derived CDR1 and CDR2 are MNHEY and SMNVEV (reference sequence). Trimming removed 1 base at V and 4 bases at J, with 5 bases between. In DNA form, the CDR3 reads TGTGCCAGCAGTTTATTAGGGTATAATTCACCCCTCCACTTT. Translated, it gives CASSLLGYNSPLHF.

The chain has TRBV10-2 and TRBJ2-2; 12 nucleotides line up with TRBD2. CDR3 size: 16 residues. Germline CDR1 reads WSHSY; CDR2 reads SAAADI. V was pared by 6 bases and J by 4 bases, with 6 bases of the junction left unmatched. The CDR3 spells CASSKGTSGLTGELFF. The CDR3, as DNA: TGCGCCAGCAGCAAGGGGACTAGCGGGCTCACCGGGGAGCTGTTTTTT.

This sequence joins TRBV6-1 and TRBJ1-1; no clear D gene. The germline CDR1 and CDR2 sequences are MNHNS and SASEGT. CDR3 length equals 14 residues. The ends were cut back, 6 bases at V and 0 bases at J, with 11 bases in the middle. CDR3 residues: CASRPTRMNTEAFF. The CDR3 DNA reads TGTGCCAGCAGACCGACCCGAATGAACACTGAAGCTTTCTTT.

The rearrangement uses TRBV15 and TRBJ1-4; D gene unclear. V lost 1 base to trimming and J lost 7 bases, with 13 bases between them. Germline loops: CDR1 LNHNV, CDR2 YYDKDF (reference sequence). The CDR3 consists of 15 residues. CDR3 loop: CATSRGQGMGEKLFF. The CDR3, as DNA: TGTGCCACCAGCAGAGGGCAAGGGATGGGTGAAAAACTGTTTTTT.

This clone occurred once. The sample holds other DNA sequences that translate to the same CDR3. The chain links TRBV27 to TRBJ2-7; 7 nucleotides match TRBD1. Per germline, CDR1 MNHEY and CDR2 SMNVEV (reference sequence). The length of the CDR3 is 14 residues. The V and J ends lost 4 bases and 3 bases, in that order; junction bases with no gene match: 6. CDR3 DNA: TGTGCCAGCAGTTCGAGACAGGGAAGCTACGAGCAGTACTTC. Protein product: CASSSRQGSYEQYF.

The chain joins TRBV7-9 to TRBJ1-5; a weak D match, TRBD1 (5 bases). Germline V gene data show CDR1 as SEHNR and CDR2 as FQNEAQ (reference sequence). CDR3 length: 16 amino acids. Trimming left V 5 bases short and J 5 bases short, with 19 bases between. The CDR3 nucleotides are TGTGCCAGCAGCCACTCTGGTTGGGACTCGTATCAGCCCCAGCATTTT. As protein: CASSHSGWDSYQPQHF.

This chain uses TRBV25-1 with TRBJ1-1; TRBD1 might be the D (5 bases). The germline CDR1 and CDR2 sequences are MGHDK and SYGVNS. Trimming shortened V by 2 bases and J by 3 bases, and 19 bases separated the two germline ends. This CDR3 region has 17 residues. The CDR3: CASSENPLGGFYTEAFF. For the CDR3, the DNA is TGTGCCAGCAGTGAAAATCCCCTCGGGGGGTTCTACACTGAAGCTTTCTTT.

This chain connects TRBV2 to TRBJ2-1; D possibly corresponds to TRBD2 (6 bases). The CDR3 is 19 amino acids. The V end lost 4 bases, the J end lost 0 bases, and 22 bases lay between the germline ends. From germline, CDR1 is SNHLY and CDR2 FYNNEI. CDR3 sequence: CASSGPRFGLLSSYNEQFF. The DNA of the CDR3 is TGTGCCAGCAGTGGCCCGAGATTCGGACTACTAAGCTCCTACAATGAGCAGTTCTTC. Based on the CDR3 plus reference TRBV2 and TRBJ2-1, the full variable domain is EPEVTQTPSHQVTQMGQEVILRCVPISNHLYFYWYRQILGQKVEFLVSFYNNEISEKSEIFDDQFSVERPDGSNFTLKIRSTKLEDSAMYFCASSGPRFGLLSSYNEQFFGPGTRLTVL.

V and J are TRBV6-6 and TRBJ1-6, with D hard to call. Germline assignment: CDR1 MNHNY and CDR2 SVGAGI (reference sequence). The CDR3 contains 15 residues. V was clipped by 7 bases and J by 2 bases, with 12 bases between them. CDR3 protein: CASTPGSTYNSPLHF. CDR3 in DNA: TGTGCCAGCACCCCAGGTAGCACCTATAATTCACCCCTCCACTTT.

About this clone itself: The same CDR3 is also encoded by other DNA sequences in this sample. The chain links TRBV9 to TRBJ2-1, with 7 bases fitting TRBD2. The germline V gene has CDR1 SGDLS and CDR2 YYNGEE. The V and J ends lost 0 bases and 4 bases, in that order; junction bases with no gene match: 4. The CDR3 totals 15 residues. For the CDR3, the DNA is TGTGCCAGCAGCGTAGCTAGCGGTGGATACAATGAGCAGTTCTTC. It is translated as CASSVASGGYNEQFF. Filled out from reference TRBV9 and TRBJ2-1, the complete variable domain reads DSGVTQTPKHLITATGQRVTLRCSPRSGDLSVYWYQQSLDQGLQFLIQYYNGEERAKGNILERFSAQQFPDLHSELNLSSLELGDSALYFCASSVASGGYNEQFFGPGTRLTVL.

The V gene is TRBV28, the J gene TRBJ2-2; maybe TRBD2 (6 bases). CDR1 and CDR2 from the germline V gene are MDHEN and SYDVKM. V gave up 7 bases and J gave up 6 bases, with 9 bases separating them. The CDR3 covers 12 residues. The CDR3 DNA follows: TGTGCCAGCACCGGGGACTCCGGGGAGCTGTTTTTT. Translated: CASTGDSGELFF.

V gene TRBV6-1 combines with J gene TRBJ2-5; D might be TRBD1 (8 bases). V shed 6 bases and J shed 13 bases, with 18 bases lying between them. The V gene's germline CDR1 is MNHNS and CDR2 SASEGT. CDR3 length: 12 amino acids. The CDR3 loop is CASSAGGTGAYF. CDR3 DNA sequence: TGTGCCAGCAGCGCCGGGGGGACAGGTGCGTACTTC.

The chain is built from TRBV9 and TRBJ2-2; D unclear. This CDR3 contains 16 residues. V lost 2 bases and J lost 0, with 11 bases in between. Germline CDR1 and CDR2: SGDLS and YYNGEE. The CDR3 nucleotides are TGTGCCAGCAGCGTTTACTCGTCCGCGAACACCGGGGAGCTGTTTTTT. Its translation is CASSVYSSANTGELFF.

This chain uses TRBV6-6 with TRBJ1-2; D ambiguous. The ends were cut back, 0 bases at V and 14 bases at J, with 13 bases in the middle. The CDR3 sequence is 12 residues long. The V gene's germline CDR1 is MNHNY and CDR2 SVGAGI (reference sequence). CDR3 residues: CASSYSSDGCTF. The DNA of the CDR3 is TGTGCCAGCAGTTACTCGTCAGACGGATGTACCTTC.

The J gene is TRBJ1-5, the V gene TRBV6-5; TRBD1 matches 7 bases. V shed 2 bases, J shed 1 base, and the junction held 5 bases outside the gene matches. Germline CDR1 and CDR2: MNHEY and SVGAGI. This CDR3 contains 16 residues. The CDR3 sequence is CASSYGTASSNQPQHF. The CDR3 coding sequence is TGTGCCAGCAGTTACGGGACAGCTAGCAGCAATCAGCCCCAGCATTTT.

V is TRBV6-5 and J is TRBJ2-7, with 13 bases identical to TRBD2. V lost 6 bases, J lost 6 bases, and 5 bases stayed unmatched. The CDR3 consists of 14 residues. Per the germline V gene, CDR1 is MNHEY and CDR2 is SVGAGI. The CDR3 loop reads CASRQLAGGLEQYF. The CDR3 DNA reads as TGTGCCAGCAGACAACTAGCGGGGGGGCTCGAGCAGTACTTC.

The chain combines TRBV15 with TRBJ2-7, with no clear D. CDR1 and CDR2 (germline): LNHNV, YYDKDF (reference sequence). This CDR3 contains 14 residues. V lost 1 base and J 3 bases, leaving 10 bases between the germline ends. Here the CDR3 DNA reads TGTGCCACCAGCAGAGTGGAAGCCTACTACGAGCAGTACTTC. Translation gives CATSRVEAYYEQYF.

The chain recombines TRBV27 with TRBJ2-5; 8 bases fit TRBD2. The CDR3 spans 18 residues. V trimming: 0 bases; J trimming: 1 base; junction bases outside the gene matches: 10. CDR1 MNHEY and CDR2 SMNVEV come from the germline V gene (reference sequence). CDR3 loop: CASSLSGGRGAFQETQYF. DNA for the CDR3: TGTGCCAGCAGTTTATCGGGCGGGCGGGGGGCATTCCAAGAGACCCAGTACTTC.

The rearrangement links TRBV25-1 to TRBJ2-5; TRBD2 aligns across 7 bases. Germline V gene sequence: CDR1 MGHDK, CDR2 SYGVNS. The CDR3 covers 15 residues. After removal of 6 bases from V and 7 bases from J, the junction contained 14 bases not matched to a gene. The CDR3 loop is CASRSLTSRGGTQYF. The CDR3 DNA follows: TGTGCCAGCAGGTCCCTGACTAGCCGAGGTGGGACCCAGTACTTC. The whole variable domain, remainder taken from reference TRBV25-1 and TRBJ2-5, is EADIYQTPRYLVIGTGKKITLECSQTMGHDKMYWYQQDPGMELHLIHYSYGVNSTEKGDLSSESTVSRIRTEHFPLTLESARPSHTSQYLCASRSLTSRGGTQYFGPGTRLLVL.

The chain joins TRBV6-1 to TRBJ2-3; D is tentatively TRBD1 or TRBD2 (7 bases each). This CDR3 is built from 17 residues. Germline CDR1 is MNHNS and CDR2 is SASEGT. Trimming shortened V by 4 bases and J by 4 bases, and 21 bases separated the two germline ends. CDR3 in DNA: TGTGCCAGCAGTGGACGGCAGGGGGGGGTAGTGGCAGATACGCAGTATTTT. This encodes CASSGRQGGVVADTQYF.

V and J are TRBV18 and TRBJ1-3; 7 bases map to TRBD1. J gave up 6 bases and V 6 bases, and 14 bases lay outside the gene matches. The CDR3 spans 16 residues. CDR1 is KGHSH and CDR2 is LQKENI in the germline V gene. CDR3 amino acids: CASSGDSTFLLNTIYF. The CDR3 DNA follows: TGTGCCAGCTCGGGGGACAGCACCTTTTTATTAAACACCATATATTTT.

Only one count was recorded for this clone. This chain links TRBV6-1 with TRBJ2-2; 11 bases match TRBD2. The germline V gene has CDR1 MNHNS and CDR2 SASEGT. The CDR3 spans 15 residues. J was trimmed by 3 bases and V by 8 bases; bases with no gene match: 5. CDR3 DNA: TGTGCCAGCCGAGGGACTAGCGGAGACACCGGGGAGCTGTTTTTT. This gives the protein CASRGTSGDTGELFF.

In DNA form, the CDR3 reads TGTGCCAGCAGGGAGGGACAGGGTAGCGAAAAACTGTTTTTT. Translation gives CASREGQGSEKLFF. The V gene is TRBV5-4, the J gene TRBJ1-4; 9 bases match TRBD1. V was pared by 5 bases and J by 8 bases, with 7 bases of the junction left unmatched. The germline V gene encodes CDR1 SGHNT and CDR2 YYREEE (reference sequence). CDR3 length: 14 residues.

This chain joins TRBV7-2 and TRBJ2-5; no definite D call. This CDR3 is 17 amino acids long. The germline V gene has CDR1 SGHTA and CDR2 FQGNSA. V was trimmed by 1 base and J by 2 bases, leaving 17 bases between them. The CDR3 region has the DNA TGTGCCAGCAGCTTAGAAGTTCTCGGCGGTGAACAAGAGACCCAGTACTTC. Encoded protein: CASSLEVLGGEQETQYF.

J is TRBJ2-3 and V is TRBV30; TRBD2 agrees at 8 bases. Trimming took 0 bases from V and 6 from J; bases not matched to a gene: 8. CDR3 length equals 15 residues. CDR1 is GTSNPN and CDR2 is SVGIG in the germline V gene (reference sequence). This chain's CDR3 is CAWSVIGGAADTQYF. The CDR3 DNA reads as TGTGCCTGGAGTGTAATCGGGGGGGCCGCGGATACGCAGTATTTT.

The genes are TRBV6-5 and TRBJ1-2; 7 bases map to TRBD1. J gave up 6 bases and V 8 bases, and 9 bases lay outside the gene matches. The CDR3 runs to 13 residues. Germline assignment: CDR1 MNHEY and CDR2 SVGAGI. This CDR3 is CASVQGHGHGYTF. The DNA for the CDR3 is TGTGCCAGCGTACAGGGGCACGGCCATGGCTACACCTTC.